A selection of T cell receptor beta chains follows, all from one sample in a study of vaccination effects on CD4 cells after COVID-19. The table came from immunoSEQ multiplex PCR; TCRdb's copy has only in-frame clones and leaves some out. The table shows 45,000 to 55,000 clones, with about 74% occurring only once. No antigen has been assigned to these receptors. The starting material was CD4+ T cells from PBMCs cultured without peptide, obtained after COVID-19 vaccination. All receptors derive from a human donor who had a prior SARS-CoV-2 infection. The CDR3 runs from the conserved cysteine through the conserved F or W. Fields, in order: J gene, V gene, D gene, clone size, CDR3 protein, CDR3 DNA. The D gene is left open where the match is weak. Clone size is not always given. Where it is, it says once, few, many or a class for expanded clones.

J: TRBJ2-7; V: TRBV16; D: TRBD1; size: few; CDR3: CASSQYRQGQTYEQYF; DNA: TGTGCCAGCAGCCAATACCGACAGGGGCAGACCTACGAGCAGTACTTC
J: TRBJ1-2; V: TRBV12-2; D: -; size: few; CDR3: CASRLCRREGHPLTNYGYTF; DNA: TGTGCAAGTCGCTTATGTCGGAGGGAGGGTCACCCCCTCACTAACTATGGCTACACCTTC
J: TRBJ2-1; V: TRBV30; D: -; size: -; CDR3: CAWSPTREDEQFF; DNA: TGTGCCTGGAGTCCCACTAGGGAGGATGAGCAGTTCTTC
J: TRBJ2-3; V: TRBV12-3/TRBV12-4; D: -; size: -; CDR3: CASRVGFDTQYF; DNA: TGTGCCAGCAGGGTAGGATTCGATACGCAGTATTTT
J: TRBJ1-2; V: TRBV14; D: -; size: -; CDR3: CASSQVTGGYTF; DNA: TGTGCCAGCAGCCAAGTAACGGGCGGCTACACCTTC
J: TRBJ2-5; V: TRBV27; D: TRBD2; size: -; CDR3: CASSFSSGSVRGMETQYF; DNA: TGTGCCAGCAGTTTCTCTAGCGGGAGTGTAAGAGGGATGGAGACCCAGTACTTC
J: TRBJ1-4; V: TRBV18; D: -; size: once; CDR3: CASSPKIVANEKLFF; DNA: TGTGCCAGCTCACCGAAAATCGTGGCGAATGAAAAACTGTTTTTT
J: TRBJ2-5; V: TRBV27; D: -; size: -; CDR3: CASSFRLRGETQYF; DNA: TGTGCCAGCAGTTTTCGGTTACGGGGAGAGACCCAGTACTTC
J: TRBJ1-6; V: TRBV7-2; D: -; size: few; CDR3: CASTRDRDNSPLHF; DNA: TGTGCCAGCACCCGGGACCGGGATAATTCACCCCTCCACTTT
J: TRBJ2-7; V: TRBV2; D: -; size: once; CDR3: CASKMTGSYEQYF; DNA: TGTGCCAGCAAGATGACAGGCAGCTACGAGCAGTACTTC
J: TRBJ2-3; V: TRBV7-9; D: -; size: -; CDR3: CASSGGRGWNTDTQYF; DNA: TGTGCCAGCAGCGGAGGCCGGGGGTGGAACACAGATACGCAGTATTTT
J: TRBJ2-5; V: TRBV25-1; D: -; size: -; CDR3: CASSHLGVGSVETQYF; DNA: TGTGCCAGCAGTCACCTAGGTGTAGGTTCCGTGGAGACCCAGTACTTC
J: TRBJ1-2; V: TRBV5-4; D: TRBD1; size: few; CDR3: CASSPIFPGGSNYGYTF; DNA: TGTGCCAGCAGCCCAATATTTCCAGGGGGCTCTAACTATGGCTACACCTTC
J: TRBJ1-3; V: TRBV28; D: -; size: once; CDR3: CASSFGGGYTIYF; DNA: TGTGCCAGCAGTTTCGGGGGCGGGTACACCATATATTTT
J: TRBJ2-5; V: TRBV5-1; D: -; size: once; CDR3: CASSYGTANGGGTQYF; DNA: TGCGCCAGCAGCTACGGGACTGCAAACGGGGGCGGGACCCAGTACTTC
J: TRBJ2-7; V: TRBV19; D: TRBD2; size: -; CDR3: CASSISGLAGYEQYF; DNA: TGTGCCAGTAGTATTTCGGGACTAGCGGGCTACGAGCAGTACTTC
J: TRBJ2-7; V: TRBV5-5; D: TRBD1; size: -; CDR3: CASSLAGGAYYEQYF; DNA: TGTGCCAGCAGCTTGGCAGGGGGCGCCTACTACGAGCAGTACTTC
J: TRBJ1-6; V: TRBV19; D: TRBD1; size: -; CDR3: CASSRLRDRNSPLHF; DNA: TGTGCCAGTAGTCGACTCCGGGACAGAAATTCACCCCTCCACTTT
J: TRBJ1-4; V: TRBV4-2; D: -; size: few; CDR3: CASSQDGATNEKLFF; DNA: TGTGCCAGCAGCCAAGACGGTGCAACTAATGAAAAACTGTTTTTT
J: TRBJ1-4; V: TRBV9; D: -; size: -; CDR3: CASSGQESAGEKLFF; DNA: TGTGCCAGCAGCGGACAGGAGTCAGCAGGGGAGAAACTGTTTTTT
J: TRBJ2-1; V: TRBV18; D: -; size: -; CDR3: CASSVNEGTHGEQFF; DNA: TGTGCCAGCTCCGTAAACGAGGGGACTCACGGTGAGCAGTTCTTC
J: TRBJ1-1; V: TRBV5-1; D: -; size: -; CDR3: CASSLFGGPDTEAFF; DNA: TGCGCCAGCAGCTTGTTCGGGGGTCCGGACACTGAAGCTTTCTTT
J: TRBJ1-2; V: TRBV18; D: TRBD1; size: -; CDR3: CASSPLGRGLGGYTF; DNA: TGTGCCAGCTCACCTCTGGGCAGGGGGCTTGGTGGCTACACCTTC
J: TRBJ2-1; V: TRBV5-1; D: -; size: -; CDR3: CASSLVLGGNEQFF; DNA: TGCGCCAGCAGCTTGGTGCTAGGAGGCAATGAGCAGTTCTTC
J: TRBJ2-5; V: TRBV7-9; D: -; size: -; CDR3: CASSPLGTETQYF; DNA: TGTGCCAGCAGCCCCCTCGGTACGGAGACCCAGTACTTC
J: TRBJ1-3; V: TRBV18; D: -; size: few; CDR3: CASSPDPDSTIYF; DNA: TGTGCCAGCTCACCGGACCCCGATAGCACCATATATTTT
J: TRBJ2-7; V: TRBV7-3; D: TRBD1; size: few; CDR3: CASSRDSQSYEQYF; DNA: TGTGCCAGCAGCCGGGACAGCCAATCCTACGAGCAGTACTTC